This TCR beta chain was recorded in a study of blood T cell repertoires in COVID-19. Germline V lookup: CDR1 SNHLY, CDR2 FYNNEI. The CDR3 runs to 13 residues. V lost 5 bases and J 4 bases, leaving 12 bases between the germline ends. Enrollees, roughly 18 to 89 years old, lived in approximately 24 US areas. The method was immunoSEQ multiplex PCR; TCRdb's version includes in-frame clones alone and lacks a portion of them. The sample carries some 180,000 clones, less than 80% recorded once. The receptor comes from a woman aged 70-85 years in a cohort exposed to, infected with or recovered from COVID-19 (not recorded which). The rearrangement links TRBV2 to TRBJ2-7; perhaps TRBD2 as D (5 bases). The specimen sequenced was PBMCs or T cells enriched from blood (not recorded which). As DNA, the CDR3 is TGTGCCAGCAGTATTCCCGGGGTATACGAGCAGTACTTC. Its translation is CASSIPGVYEQYF.